This TCR beta chain is from a study of cytomegalovirus exposure and HLA in healthy donors. General observations from the study: In a later analysis, across HLA loci, associated TCR counts were highest for DRB1, lowest for HLA-C. The study carried out a later analysis of TCR beta sequences. It associated 15,000 to 20,000 of them with specific HLA alleles at a false discovery rate of 0.05. Clonal expansion, a later analysis showed, was greater in HLA-associated TCR beta chains than in equally common others.

It was with 60 Vbeta and 13 Jbeta primers that the PCR ran. Profiling relied on immunoSEQ multiplex PCR, and the TCRdb table lists in-frame clones only, not all of them. This sample contains 140,000 to 150,000 clones. V trimming: 4 bases; J trimming: 5 bases; junction bases outside the gene matches: 10. The V gene's germline CDR1 is SGHAT and CDR2 FQNNGV. This CDR3 region has 17 residues. A word on this clone: The antigen is not known.

This chain links TRBV11-2 with TRBJ2-2; 10 positions agree with TRBD2. The sample was PBMCs. The TCR sequence derives from a male donor in good health and CMV-seronegative. CDR3: CASSSAKASGSTGELFF. The CDR3 bases are TGTGCCAGCAGCTCCGCCAAAGCTAGCGGGAGTACCGGGGAGCTGTTTTTT.